This entry describes one T cell receptor beta chain. This receptor's antigen is unknown. Base-call qualities are not available, and no considerably larger clone is one nucleotide away. The data were obtained in a study of blood T cell repertoires in COVID-19 (dated by TCRdb to 2018 to 2020). Some background on the complete study: Samples from collaborators originated in the United States, Italy and Spain and spanned both the acute and convalescent phases of COVID-19. The material from the prospective study consisted of cDNA or gDNA derived from T cells, B-cell-depleted T cells, or PBMCs. Deeply sampled blood TCRbeta repertoires from subjects exposed to, actively infected with, or recovered from COVID-19 were included in the dataset. A freely available public database, intended as a resource for researchers studying the immune response to SARS-CoV-2, is where the repertoires were released. Samples were obtained from the ongoing ImmuneRACE study (first 160 participants) and from some 1,200 subjects provided by 6 global collaborators. Nearly every sample came with metadata listing a de-identified subject ID, COVID-19 status, age in years and sex. Where available, HLA class I and class II types were obtained from metadata supplied by the sample provider rather than from assay-based typing. Paper-wide results and their limitations: The quantity of clinical and demographic metadata differed by source and by participant and was supplied without curation.

The collaborating institutions used their own protocols to collect whole blood in K2EDTA tubes. Collaborator samples were shipped for TCRbeta analysis as frozen whole blood, isolated PBMCs, or DNA extracted from either sample type. Sequences MGHDK (CDR1) and SYGVNS (CDR2) are obtained from the germline V gene. V loses 3 bases at its end and J loses 0 bases; junction bases beyond the gene matches: 2. The CDR3, from cysteine to phenylalanine, totals 15 residues. Kept here is only the CDR3 DNA, which spans 45 bases and is read in frame from base 1. TCRbeta CDR3 regions were amplified from genomic DNA using the immunoSEQ Assay, a bias-controlled multiplex PCR. On the study's bioinformatics: The number of nucleated cells in each sample was estimated from the amplification of reference gene primers within the assay. To quantify the absolute abundance of each unique TCRbeta CDR3 rearrangement, sequence reads were collapsed and filtered. Productive Simpson clonality was computed per sample as the square root of Simpson's diversity index over productive rearrangements. Imported from immuneACCESS, the table was reduced by TCRdb to in-frame sequences with V and J called. These copies leave out some clones; in studies compared against another copy, an unresolved V gene accounts for under half, and the cause of the remainder is not known. The D gene and trimming were derived from the DNA, and the V and J assignments and clone size from that table. The sample table records approximately 190,000 clones; roughly four fifths of these occur just once. Approximately 7.2% of the sample belongs to the ten largest clones.

This TCR was sampled from a human donor with acute or convalescent COVID-19. The donor label of this sample is uncertain. The rearrangement joined TRBV25-1 to TRBJ2-5; 9 nucleotides in the junction match TRBD1. Input material: peripheral blood. The base sequence is TGTGCCAGCAGTGAGGGACAGGGCAACCAAGAGACCCAGTACTTC. It translates as CASSEGQGNQETQYF.